This is a list of T cell receptor beta chains from one sample in a study of shared clonotypes between healthy human individuals. Repertoires were generated with immunoSEQ multiplex PCR, while TCRdb's copy carries only in-frame clones and drops some. The sample consists of approximately 2,000,000 clones, around 93% of them appearing once. The specimen sequenced was naive CD8+ T cells from PBMCs. Receptor source: a man younger than 35 in good health. Some clones in this sample may be carry-over from other donors' samples. Both conserved end residues are part of each CDR3. The D gene is left open where the match is weak. Expanded clones are given a class, and other clones once, few, many or no size at all.

V gene	CDR3 length	clone size	J gene	D gene	CDR3 DNA	CDR3 protein
TRBV11-2	13	once	TRBJ2-5	NA	TGTGCCAGCAGCTCAACTTTACATGCTGGGCAGTACTTC	CASSSTLHAGQYF
TRBV7-9	16	NA	TRBJ2-2	TRBD1	TGTGCCAGCAGCTTAATAAGGACAGGGGCGACCGGGGAGCTGTTTTTT	CASSLIRTGATGELFF
TRBV27	14	few	TRBJ2-7	NA	TGTGCCAGCAGTTTCTTAGGGTCCTCCTACGAGCAGTACTTC	CASSFLGSSYEQYF
TRBV10-3	15	NA	TRBJ1-4	NA	TGTGCCACAAGGGCTGCCCAGGGGCTTGATGAAAAACTGTTTTTT	CATRAAQGLDEKLFF
TRBV27	17	NA	TRBJ2-2	TRBD1	TGTGCCAGCAGCCCTCTAAGAGACAGGGGGTTCTCCGGGGAGCTGTTTTTT	CASSPLRDRGFSGELFF
TRBV28	14	NA	TRBJ1-1	NA	TGTGCCAGCAGTTTTCAAGTTCTCGGAACTGAAGCTTTCTTT	CASSFQVLGTEAFF
TRBV28	15	NA	TRBJ2-3	TRBD1	TGTGCCAGCAGTCTCGACAGGGGAGATTTAGATACGCAGTATTTT	CASSLDRGDLDTQYF
TRBV4-2	14	NA	TRBJ1-2	NA	TGTGCCAGCAGCCTCGTCGGGGCGAGTAATGGCTACACCTTC	CASSLVGASNGYTF
TRBV7-8	16	NA	TRBJ1-1	TRBD1	TGTGCCAGCAGCCCTCCAGGGGGCCTTATGAACACTGAAGCTTTCTTT	CASSPPGGLMNTEAFF
TRBV19	16	NA	TRBJ2-5	TRBD2	TGTGCCAGTAGTTCCCTAGGGCGGGAGGGCACAGAGACCCAGTACTTC	CASSSLGREGTETQYF
TRBV1	15	NA	TRBJ1-2	NA	TGCACCAGCAGCCAAGACCCTGGGACTGCCTATGGCTACACCTTC	CTSSQDPGTAYGYTF
TRBV28	13	NA	TRBJ2-1	NA	TGTGCCAGCAGTTTAAGACCCTTTCCCGAGCAGTTCTTC	CASSLRPFPEQFF
TRBV11-2	19	NA	TRBJ1-4	TRBD1	TGTGCCAGCAGCTTAGATCCCGGGAGGGACAGAGCAACTAATGAAAAACTGTTTTTT	CASSLDPGRDRATNEKLFF
TRBV4-1	15	NA	TRBJ2-7	NA	TGCGCCAGCAGCCAAGAAACAGGGCTCTCCTACGAGCAGTACTTC	CASSQETGLSYEQYF
TRBV6-5	15	NA	TRBJ2-7	NA	TGTGCCAGCAGCCCCGGGTTCGGGGTCTCCTACGAGCAGTACTTC	CASSPGFGVSYEQYF
TRBV6-1	14	NA	TRBJ1-3	NA	TGTGCCAGCAGTGAAGGACTGGGTGGAAACACCATATATTTT	CASSEGLGGNTIYF
TRBV27	14	NA	TRBJ1-5	NA	TGTGCCAGCAGTCCCCGGGAGGGCCTCCAGCCCCAGCATTTT	CASSPREGLQPQHF
TRBV9	16	NA	TRBJ2-2	NA	TGTGCCAGCAGCGGGCGGGACAACCAACGGCCCGGGGAGCTGTTTTTT	CASSGRDNQRPGELFF
TRBV13	14	NA	TRBJ2-7	TRBD2	TGTGCCAGCAGCTCCCAACTAGCGGGTGAAGAGCAGTACTTC	CASSSQLAGEEQYF
TRBV7-9	12	NA	TRBJ1-5	NA	TGTGCCAGCAGCACGAGCAATCAGCCCCAGCATTTT	CASSTSNQPQHF
TRBV6-1	15	NA	TRBJ2-7	NA	TGTGCCAGCAATCTAATGGGGCTTAGCTCCTACGAGCAGTACTTC	CASNLMGLSSYEQYF
TRBV9	15	few	TRBJ1-1	TRBD1	TGTGCCAGCAGCGTAGGAGGGACAGGGAGAACTGAAGCTTTCTTT	CASSVGGTGRTEAFF